A selection of T cell receptor beta chains follows, all from one sample in a study of T-cell reconstitution after alpha-beta-depleted transplantation in children. TCRdb re-called the PCR reads with MiXCR, one entry per CDR3 protein. The data contain 200,000 to 250,000 distinct CDR3 sequences, 24% of them singletons. This sample comprised PBMCs, mostly from graft donor cells, obtained 360 days after TCRalphabeta/CD19-depleted stem cell transplant. The receptor set was obtained from a female patient aged 2-9 years who had a stem cell transplant for congenital amegakaryocytic thrombocytopenia, so the T cells may come from the graft donor. Each CDR3 is given with its conserved first and last residue. A D gene is named only where the DNA matches it firmly. Expanded clones are given a class, and other clones once, few, many or no size at all.

V gene: TRBV28
D gene: .
J gene: TRBJ1-5
clone size: .
CDR3 DNA: TGTGCCAGCAGTTTAGAGGGGGGCGGGGGCAATCAGCCCCAGCATTTT
CDR3 protein: CASSLEGGGGNQPQHF

V gene: TRBV10-2
D gene: TRBD2
J gene: TRBJ2-7
clone size: few
CDR3 DNA: TGCGCCAGCAGTAGCGGGATAGGTGAGCAGTACTTC
CDR3 protein: CASSSGIGEQYF

V gene: TRBV7-2
D gene: .
J gene: TRBJ2-1
clone size: .
CDR3 DNA: TGTGCCAGCAGCCCACTCGAGACTAGAAATGAGCAGTTCTTC
CDR3 protein: CASSPLETRNEQFF

V gene: TRBV24-1
D gene: .
J gene: TRBJ1-1
clone size: many
CDR3 DNA: TGTGCCACCAGCCAACAGGGTCGCACTGAAGCTTTCTTT
CDR3 protein: CATSQQGRTEAFF

V gene: TRBV12-3/TRBV12-4
D gene: .
J gene: TRBJ1-1
clone size: .
CDR3 DNA: TGTGCCAGCAGTTTTAGACTCCGCGAAAACACTGAAGCTTTCTTT
CDR3 protein: CASSFRLRENTEAFF

V gene: TRBV10-3
D gene: .
J gene: TRBJ2-7
clone size: few
CDR3 DNA: TGTGCCATCAGTGGAGGGCAGACCTACGAGCAGTACTTC
CDR3 protein: CAISGGQTYEQYF

V gene: TRBV5-1
D gene: TRBD2
J gene: TRBJ2-1
clone size: .
CDR3 DNA: TGCGCCAGCAGCGGACTAGCGGGAGACAACAATGAGCAGTTCTTC
CDR3 protein: CASSGLAGDNNEQFF

V gene: TRBV12-3/TRBV12-4
D gene: TRBD1
J gene: TRBJ2-5
clone size: .
CDR3 DNA: TGTGCCAGCCGAATGACAGGGGTCGGCCAAGAGACCCAGTACTTC
CDR3 protein: CASRMTGVGQETQYF

V gene: TRBV20-1
D gene: .
J gene: TRBJ1-4
clone size: few
CDR3 DNA: TGCAGTGCCCCCCTCTCGGGTTATAATGAAAAACTGTTTTTT
CDR3 protein: CSAPLSGYNEKLFF

V gene: TRBV10-3
D gene: .
J gene: TRBJ2-2
clone size: many
CDR3 DNA: TGTGCCATCAGTGACACCGGGGAGCTGTTTTTT
CDR3 protein: CAISDTGELFF

V gene: TRBV24-1
D gene: .
J gene: TRBJ2-7
clone size: .
CDR3 DNA: TGTGCCACCAGTGATTTGGACAGCTACGAGCAGTACTTC
CDR3 protein: CATSDLDSYEQYF

V gene: TRBV20-1
D gene: .
J gene: TRBJ2-5
clone size: .
CDR3 DNA: TGCAGTGCTACGGGACTTAACCAAGAGACCCAGTACTTC
CDR3 protein: CSATGLNQETQYF

V gene: TRBV12-3/TRBV12-4
D gene: TRBD2
J gene: TRBJ2-1
clone size: few
CDR3 DNA: TGTGCCAGCAGCTTCCTAGCGGGAGTATACAATGAGCAGTTCTTC
CDR3 protein: CASSFLAGVYNEQFF

V gene: TRBV29-1
D gene: TRBD2
J gene: TRBJ2-7
clone size: few
CDR3 DNA: TGCAGCGTAGCGGGACTAGCCTACGAGCAGTACTTC
CDR3 protein: CSVAGLAYEQYF

V gene: TRBV29-1
D gene: .
J gene: TRBJ2-7
clone size: few
CDR3 DNA: TGCAGCGTTGAAGATGTGGCGTACGAGCAGTACTTC
CDR3 protein: CSVEDVAYEQYF

V gene: TRBV4-2
D gene: TRBD2
J gene: TRBJ2-3
clone size: few
CDR3 DNA: TGTGCCAGCAGCGAACTAGCGGCTAGCACAGATACGCAGTATTTT
CDR3 protein: CASSELAASTDTQYF

V gene: TRBV6-5
D gene: .
J gene: TRBJ2-3
clone size: few
CDR3 DNA: TGTGCCAGCAGTTACTCGAACGTCAGGGCGACAGATACGCAGTATTTT
CDR3 protein: CASSYSNVRATDTQYF

V gene: TRBV5-1
D gene: .
J gene: TRBJ2-5
clone size: .
CDR3 DNA: TGCGCCAGCAGCGTACAGGGCCAAGAGACCCAGTACTTC
CDR3 protein: CASSVQGQETQYF

V gene: TRBV5-6
D gene: TRBD2
J gene: TRBJ2-1
clone size: once
CDR3 DNA: TGTGCCAGCAGCTTGATAATAGCGGGAGTCAATGAGCAGTTCTTC
CDR3 protein: CASSLIIAGVNEQFF

V gene: TRBV4-2
D gene: TRBD1
J gene: TRBJ2-1
clone size: .
CDR3 DNA: TGTGCCAGCAGCCAAGATGACAGGGGAACCTACAATGAGCAGTTCTTC
CDR3 protein: CASSQDDRGTYNEQFF

V gene: TRBV2
D gene: .
J gene: TRBJ2-1
clone size: .
CDR3 DNA: TGTGCCAGCACGATTCTGGTGGGCTCCTACAATGAGCAGTTCTTC
CDR3 protein: CASTILVGSYNEQFF

V gene: TRBV6-5
D gene: .
J gene: TRBJ1-1
clone size: .
CDR3 DNA: TGTGCCAGCAGTTACTCGGGGAGGGAGGGTCGGGCTTTCTTT
CDR3 protein: CASSYSGREGRAFF

V gene: TRBV29-1
D gene: .
J gene: TRBJ1-2
clone size: few
CDR3 DNA: TGCAGCGTTGAAGACTCGGGGGCCGATGGCTACACCTTC
CDR3 protein: CSVEDSGADGYTF

V gene: TRBV29-1
D gene: .
J gene: TRBJ2-5
clone size: few
CDR3 DNA: TGCAGCCAACGGAGCAGGGGTCAACTCCAAGAGACCCAGTACTTC
CDR3 protein: CSQRSRGQLQETQYF

V gene: TRBV29-1
D gene: .
J gene: TRBJ2-3
clone size: many
CDR3 DNA: TGCAGCGTTGAGACCAGTCCCACAGATACGCAGTATTTT
CDR3 protein: CSVETSPTDTQYF

V gene: TRBV12-3/TRBV12-4
D gene: TRBD1
J gene: TRBJ1-2
clone size: many
CDR3 DNA: TGTGCCAGCAGGTCAACCGGGACAGCTTACTTCTACACCTTC
CDR3 protein: CASRSTGTAYFYTF

V gene: TRBV5-4
D gene: TRBD2
J gene: TRBJ2-5
clone size: few
CDR3 DNA: TGTGCCAGCAGCTTGGGCGCTAGCGGGGGGGCCTGGGAGACCCAGTACTTC
CDR3 protein: CASSLGASGGAWETQYF